A selection of T cell receptor beta chains follows, all from one sample in a study of cytomegalovirus exposure and HLA in healthy donors. The repertoire was sequenced with immunoSEQ multiplex PCR; TCRdb's copy has only in-frame clones and lacks some. In the table there are fewer than 120,000 clones, over 85% of which are singletons. Specimen: PBMCs. Every receptor here comes from a young woman in good health and CMV-seronegative. The CDR3 runs from the conserved cysteine through the conserved F or W. D genes are given only for firm matches. For some rows the clone size is stated as once, few or many, or as a class when expanded; others skip it.

j_call,cdr3_length,clone_size,v_call,d_call,cdr3_nt,cdr3_aa
TRBJ2-2,17,-,TRBV7-9,TRBD1,TGTGCCAGCAGCTTAGGCGGACAGGGTTCAAACACCGGGGAGCTGTTTTTT,CASSLGGQGSNTGELFF
TRBJ1-5,15,-,TRBV7-8,-,TGTGCCAGCAGCTTAGGGACAATGGAGAATCAGCCCCAGCATTTT,CASSLGTMENQPQHF
TRBJ1-3,15,-,TRBV28,-,TGTGCCAGCAGTTTGACAGGCGGATCTGGAAACACCATATATTTT,CASSLTGGSGNTIYF
TRBJ2-1,13,-,TRBV7-2,-,TGTGCCAGCAGCTTAGGAGGTTTTGGGTCGCAGTTCTTC,CASSLGGFGSQFF
TRBJ2-1,15,-,TRBV27,-,TGTGCCAGCAGTTGGTTAGCGGAGACAATGATGGAGCAGTTCTTC,CASSWLAETMMEQFF
TRBJ2-1,11,-,TRBV11-2,-,TGTGCCAGCAGCCGTATTAATGAGCAGTTCTTC,CASSRINEQFF
TRBJ2-2,14,-,TRBV7-6,-,TGTGCCAGCAGCCGGGACAAATCGCCCGGGGAGCTGTTTTTT,CASSRDKSPGELFF
TRBJ2-6,16,-,TRBV5-1,-,TGCGCCAGCAGCTTGGATGGGAGCTCTGGGGCCAACGTCCTGACTTTC,CASSLDGSSGANVLTF
TRBJ1-4,14,-,TRBV4-1,-,TGCGCCAGCAGCCATCCCTTGGGGGGGGAAAAACTGTTTTTT,CASSHPLGGEKLFF
TRBJ1-5,16,-,TRBV19,-,TGTGCCAGTAGTGCTCGGGGGGTTAGGAGCAATCAGCCCCAGCATTTT,CASSARGVRSNQPQHF
TRBJ1-2,14,-,TRBV19,-,TGTGCCAGTAGTATAGAATGGGCAGGGGATGGCTACACCTTC,CASSIEWAGDGYTF
TRBJ1-1,14,once,TRBV6-1,-,TGTGCCAGCAGCCTCCCCCGGGTAGGAGGTGAAGCTTTCTTT,CASSLPRVGGEAFF
TRBJ1-4,14,-,TRBV30,TRBD1,TGTGCCTGGAACCTAAGACAGGGCCGGGAAAAACTGTTTTTT,CAWNLRQGREKLFF
TRBJ1-3,15,-,TRBV4-1,-,TGCGCCAGCAGCCAAGAGCGGCACTCTGGAAACACCATATATTTT,CASSQERHSGNTIYF
TRBJ2-3,12,-,TRBV29-1,TRBD1,TGCAGCGTGGGACAGGCCCCCGGGGCGCAGTATTTT,CSVGQAPGAQYF